This T cell receptor beta chain was identified in a study of identical twins. Study-level points and caveats: Twin-shared out-of-frame alpha sequences showed excess low generation probability. A lower insertion count was a feature of abundant cord blood beta clonotypes, with no such feature in memory repertoires. Models predicted too little out-of-frame TCR alpha sharing in monozygotic twins.

Addition of a universal primer site occurred through template switching, and cDNA carried unique molecular identifiers. Each CDR3 protein gets one entry after TCRdb re-called the 5' RACE reads with MiXCR. The table lists around 550,000 distinct CDR3 sequences, 13% to 15% of them singletons. With regard to this clonotype: The antigen is undetermined.

This same sample was also taken into another study, of yellow fever vaccine responses in identical twins.

The sample comprised CD4+ T cells sorted from blood. The clonotype was recovered from a woman aged 18-35 years in good health.

The CDR3: CATSDPLRDRYGYTF. The CDR3 DNA is TGTGCCACCAGTGACCCTCTCCGGGACCGATATGGCTACACCTTC. The gene calls are TRBV24-1 and TRBJ1-2; weak D call: TRBD1 (5 bases). The V and J ends lost 4 bases and 5 bases respectively, with 16 bases between them. CDR3 length: 15 residues. Per the germline V gene, CDR1 is KGHDR and CDR2 is SFDVKD.